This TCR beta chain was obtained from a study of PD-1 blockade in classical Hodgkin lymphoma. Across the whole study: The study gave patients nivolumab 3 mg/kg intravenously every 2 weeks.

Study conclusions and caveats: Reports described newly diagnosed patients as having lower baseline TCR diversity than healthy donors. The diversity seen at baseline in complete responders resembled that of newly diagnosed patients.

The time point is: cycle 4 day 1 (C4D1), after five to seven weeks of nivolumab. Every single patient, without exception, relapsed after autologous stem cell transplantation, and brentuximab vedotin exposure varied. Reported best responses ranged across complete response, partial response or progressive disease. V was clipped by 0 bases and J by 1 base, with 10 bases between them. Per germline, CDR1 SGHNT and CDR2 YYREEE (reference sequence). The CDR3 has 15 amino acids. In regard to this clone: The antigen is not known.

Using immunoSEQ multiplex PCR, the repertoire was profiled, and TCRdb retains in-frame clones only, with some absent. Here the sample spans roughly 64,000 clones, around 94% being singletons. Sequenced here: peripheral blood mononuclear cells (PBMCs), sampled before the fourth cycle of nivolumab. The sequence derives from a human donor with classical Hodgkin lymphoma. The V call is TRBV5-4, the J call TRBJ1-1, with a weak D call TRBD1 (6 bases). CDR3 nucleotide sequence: TGTGCCAGCAGCTTGGAGGGGGTACGGAACACTGAAGCTTTCTTT. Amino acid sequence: CASSLEGVRNTEAFF.